Below, 27 T cell receptor beta chains from the same sample are listed, as sequenced in a study of neoadjuvant nivolumab and ipilimumab in lung cancer. The protocol was immunoSEQ multiplex PCR, while the TCRdb copy is restricted to in-frame clones and leaves out a portion. There are some 9,300 clones in the sample; 84% occur only once, and around 8% lies in the top ten. The sample here was tumor tissue, taken after neoadjuvant nivolumab, alone or with ipilimumab, at or shortly before surgery. The receptor set was obtained from an adult with non-small cell lung cancer.

The chain recombines TRBV14 with TRBJ2-1, with D unclear. The V and J ends lost 1 base and 4 bases respectively, with 5 bases between them. Germline V gene lookup returns CDR1 SGHDN and CDR2 FVKESK. The CDR3 runs 13 residues. As DNA, the CDR3 is TGTGCCAGCAGCCAAGGTCTTTACAATGAGCAGTTCTTC. Translated: CASSQGLYNEQFF.

The rearrangement joins TRBV6-5 to TRBJ2-7; D ambiguous. This CDR3 has 13 amino acids. Germline CDR1 MNHEY, CDR2 SVGAGI. The V end lost 6 bases, the J end lost 3 bases, and 12 bases lay between the germline ends. CDR3 region: CASRNIDGYEQYF. In nucleotides, the CDR3 is TGTGCCAGCAGAAATATTGACGGCTACGAGCAGTACTTC.

The table lists this clone with a few counts. The V gene is TRBV7-8, the J gene TRBJ1-5; tentative D call: TRBD1 (6 bases). Trimming took 3 bases from V and 0 from J, leaving 12 bases between them. Germline lookup yields CDR1 SGHVS and CDR2 FQNEAQ. CDR3 length: 16 residues. Here the CDR3 DNA reads TGTGCCAGCAGCTTCCTGGACAGAGTTAGCAATCAGCCCCAGCATTTT. Its protein product is CASSFLDRVSNQPQHF.

This clone was observed once. CDR3 sequence: CAWSGGNSGANVLTF. The CDR3 bases are TGTGCCTGGAGTGGAGGAAACTCTGGGGCCAACGTCCTGACTTTC. This chain joins TRBV30 and TRBJ2-6; the D is unclear. This CDR3 has 15 amino acids. V lost 1 base and J lost 0, with 7 bases in between. The germline gives CDR1 GTSNPN, CDR2 SVGIG (reference sequence).

The chain recombines TRBV7-8 with TRBJ2-1; D is ambiguous. V was pared by 0 bases and J by 5 bases, with 17 bases between. The CDR3 has 17 amino acids. In germline, CDR1 is SGHVS, CDR2 FQNEAQ. CDR3 loop: CASSLATRTENNNEQFF. DNA of the CDR3: TGTGCCAGCAGCTTAGCGACTCGGACGGAAAATAACAATGAGCAGTTCTTC. Drawing the rest from reference TRBV7-8 and TRBJ2-1, the complete variable domain is GAGVSQSPRYKVAKRGQDVALRCDPISGHVSLFWYQQALGQGPEFLTYFQNEAQLDKSGLPSDRFFAERPEGSVSTLKIQRTQQEDSAVYLCASSLATRTENNNEQFFGPGTRLTVL.

The chain has TRBV6-1 and TRBJ1-5; no definite D call. The CDR3 totals 13 residues. Trimming shortened V by 10 bases and J by 3 bases, and 13 bases separated the two germline ends. Germline V gene data show CDR1 as MNHNS and CDR2 as SASEGT. The CDR3 reads CATRQSNNQPQHF. CDR3 bases: TGTGCCACTCGTCAGTCTAACAATCAGCCCCAGCATTTT.

The chain links TRBV10-3 to TRBJ1-1; tentative D call: TRBD1 (6 bases). Germline loops: CDR1 ENHRY, CDR2 SYGVKD. The length of the CDR3 is 13 residues. Trimming shortened V by 6 bases and J by 6 bases, and 14 bases separated the two germline ends. The CDR3 sequence is CAISRDNRPEAFF. The CDR3 DNA reads TGTGCCATCAGCCGGGACAATCGGCCTGAAGCTTTCTTT.

This rearrangement joins TRBV28 to TRBJ2-7; the match to TRBD2 covers 12 bases. CDR3 length: 16 residues. After removal of 6 bases from V and 5 bases from J, the junction contained 11 bases not matched to a gene. The V gene's germline CDR1 is MDHEN and CDR2 SYDVKM. CDR3 region: CASSTTPSGGAHEQYF. The DNA for the CDR3 is TGTGCCAGCAGCACAACCCCTAGCGGGGGGGCCCACGAGCAGTACTTC.

The chain has TRBV6-5 and TRBJ1-2; D is unresolved. V lost 6 bases, J lost 6 bases, and 17 bases lay in between. Germline V gene sequence: CDR1 MNHEY, CDR2 SVGAGI. This CDR3 has 14 residues. CDR3 sequence reads: CASRADGYGDGYTF. In DNA form, the CDR3 reads TGTGCCAGCAGGGCGGACGGGTATGGTGATGGCTACACCTTC.

The genes are TRBV2 and TRBJ2-2; 10 nucleotides agree with TRBD1. V lost 6 bases and J lost 8; bases outside the gene matches: 9. The CDR3 is 15 residues long. Per germline, CDR1 SNHLY and CDR2 FYNNEI. CDR3 DNA: TGTGCCAGCAGGATGACAGGGGGCGCTAAGGGGGAGCTGTTTTTT. Protein: CASRMTGGAKGELFF.

The chain combines TRBV4-2 with TRBJ2-3; 12 bases are shared with TRBD2. This CDR3 spans 17 amino acids. The germline CDR1 and CDR2 sequences are LGHNA and YNFKEQ. V lost 0 bases and J lost 4; bases outside the gene matches: 5. The chain's CDR3 is CASSQDLAGGRADTQYF. CDR3 bases: TGTGCCAGCAGCCAAGATCTAGCGGGGGGGCGGGCAGATACGCAGTATTTT.

This chain links TRBV30 with TRBJ2-7; 8 bases align to TRBD2. This CDR3 comprises 15 residues. V gave up 3 bases and J gave up 2 bases; unmatched junction bases: 9. From germline, CDR1 is GTSNPN and CDR2 SVGIG (reference sequence). Here the CDR3 reads CAWSLTGGAPYEQYF. CDR3 in DNA: TGTGCCTGGAGCCTAACGGGGGGGGCTCCCTACGAGCAGTACTTC. Filled out from reference TRBV30 and TRBJ2-7, the complete variable domain reads SQTIHQWPATLVQPVGSPLSLECTVEGTSNPNLYWYRQAAGRGLQLLFYSVGIGQISSEVPQNLSASRPQDRQFILSSKKLLLSDSGFYLCAWSLTGGAPYEQYFGPGTRLTVT.

The chain couples TRBV6-5 to TRBJ1-2; the D is unclear. With 0 bases removed from V and 8 bases from J, the gap between germline ends came to 13 bases. The CDR3 totals 14 residues. Germline V CDR1 and CDR2: MNHEY, SVGAGI. CDR3 DNA sequence: TGTGCCAGCAGTTACTCGCGAGTGACAAACGGCTACACCTTC. This translates into CASSYSRVTNGYTF.

This clone was counted a single time. The chain combines TRBV6-5 with TRBJ1-1, with D possibly TRBD1 on 6 matching bases. The germline CDR1 and CDR2 sequences are MNHEY and SVGAGI. Trimming removed 4 bases from V and 1 base from J, with 10 bases in between. There are 14 residues in the CDR3. The CDR3 DNA sequence: TGTGCCAGCAGTTTCTCAGGGGAGAACACTGAAGCTTTCTTT. It yields the protein CASSFSGENTEAFF.

The chain uses TRBV6-5 and TRBJ1-3, with D possibly being TRBD1 (5 bases). V lost 6 bases to trimming and J lost 2 bases, with 14 bases between them. Germline CDR1 and CDR2: MNHEY and SVGAGI. The CDR3 loop spans 15 amino acids. The chain's CDR3 is CASSPDREAGNTIYF. The CDR3 DNA reads TGTGCCAGCAGCCCAGACAGAGAAGCTGGAAACACCATATATTTT.

In its sample, this clone was seen once. This chain uses TRBV6-5 with TRBJ1-2, with 11 positions matching TRBD1. Per germline, CDR1 MNHEY and CDR2 SVGAGI. The CDR3 contains 13 residues. With 2 bases clipped from V and 13 bases from J, the junction kept 6 bases outside the gene matches. Here the CDR3 DNA reads TGTGCCAGCAGTTACGGGACAGGGGGAGTCGTCACCTTC. It is translated as CASSYGTGGVVTF.

This sequence joins TRBV11-2 and TRBJ2-1; no definite D call. The V gene lost 0 bases and the J gene lost 8 bases, with 5 bases spanning the gap. This CDR3 is built from 12 residues. Germline V gives CDR1 SGHAT, CDR2 FQNNGV. For the CDR3, the DNA is TGTGCCAGCAGCTTAGATAAGCATGAGCAGTTCTTC. Translating it yields CASSLDKHEQFF.

The chain joins TRBV11-2 to TRBJ2-7; D not resolved. V was clipped by 5 bases and J by 6 bases, with 8 bases between them. This CDR3 is 11 amino acids long. Per germline, CDR1 SGHAT and CDR2 FQNNGV. Written as DNA, the CDR3 is TGTGCCAGCAGCCCCCCCAGCGAGCAGTACTTC. Protein: CASSPPSEQYF.

The chain has TRBV5-6 and TRBJ2-2; tentative D call: TRBD2 (5 bases). CDR1 and CDR2 (germline): SGHDT, YYEEEE. CDR3 length equals 15 residues. The V and J ends lost 1 base and 4 bases respectively, with 11 bases between them. In DNA form, the CDR3 reads TGTGCCAGCAGCTTGTGGCTAGCCGGCACCGGGGAGCTGTTTTTT. It specifies CASSLWLAGTGELFF.

The rearrangement joins TRBV7-2 to TRBJ2-1; D is undetermined. CDR3 size: 13 residues. Germline CDR1 SGHTA, CDR2 FQGNSA. With 5 bases removed from V and 5 bases from J, the gap between germline ends came to 10 bases. The CDR3 sequence: CASSLSFHNEQFF. The CDR3 DNA sequence: TGTGCCAGCAGCCTGAGTTTCCACAATGAGCAGTTCTTC.

The chain joins TRBV6-5 to TRBJ2-1; 8 positions match TRBD2. This CDR3 region has 16 residues. CDR1 is MNHEY and CDR2 is SVGAGI in the germline V gene. Trimming at V came to 2 bases and at J to 9 bases, leaving 12 bases not matched to a gene. The CDR3 is CASSYRAGVGLGEQFF. The CDR3 nucleotides are TGTGCCAGCAGTTACCGAGCGGGAGTTGGGCTTGGTGAGCAGTTCTTC.

The chain carries TRBV11-2 and TRBJ2-3; TRBD1 agrees at 7 bases. The germline CDR1 and CDR2 sequences are SGHAT and FQNNGV. This CDR3 comprises 15 residues. The trim removed 1 base at V and 3 bases at J, leaving 4 bases unmatched. CDR3 residues: CASSLGPRGTDTQYF. The CDR3 nucleotides are TGTGCCAGCAGCTTAGGTCCCAGGGGGACAGATACGCAGTATTTT.

The chain links TRBV27 to TRBJ2-7; weak D call: TRBD1 (6 bases). Germline V lookup: CDR1 MNHEY, CDR2 SMNVEV (reference sequence). Trimming took 0 bases from V and 9 from J, leaving 9 bases between them. The CDR3 covers 12 residues. The CDR3 loop is CASSLSRGPQYF. Written as DNA, the CDR3 is TGTGCCAGCAGTTTATCCAGGGGCCCGCAGTACTTC.

The chain recombines TRBV7-9 with TRBJ1-6; 7 positions agree with TRBD1. This CDR3 is built from 15 residues. The V segment lost 1 base and the J segment 9 bases; nucleotides outside the gene matches: 6. The V gene's germline CDR1 is SEHNR and CDR2 FQNEAQ (reference sequence). The DNA of the CDR3 is TGTGCCAGCAGCTTAGGGGGGACAGTTGCTTCACCCCTCCACTTT. Encoded protein: CASSLGGTVASPLHF.

The rearrangement joins TRBV7-9 to TRBJ1-1; D gene unclear. The CDR3 totals 15 residues. CDR1 SEHNR and CDR2 FQNEAQ come from the germline V gene (reference sequence). V was cut by 4 bases and J by 2 bases, with 14 bases left in between. CDR3 coding DNA: TGTGCCAGCAGCTCAGGACGGGCTCTAAACACTGAAGCTTTCTTT. Translating gives CASSSGRALNTEAFF.

The CDR3 bases are TGTGCCAGCAACGGGGACACATCCTACGAGCAGTACTTC. It translates to CASNGDTSYEQYF. The chain links TRBV2 to TRBJ2-7; D might be TRBD1 (6 bases). Germline CDR1 reads SNHLY; CDR2 reads FYNNEI. The CDR3 runs to 13 residues. Trimming left V 7 bases short and J 1 base short, with 11 bases between.

The V call is TRBV5-1, the J call TRBJ1-2; tentatively, D is TRBD1 (5 bases). Germline CDR1 is SGHRS and CDR2 is YFSETQ. The ends were cut back, 1 base at V and 4 bases at J, with 11 bases in the middle. The length of the CDR3 is 14 residues. The CDR3 loop reads CASSLIQGSYGYTF. CDR3 DNA sequence: TGCGCCAGCAGCTTGATCCAGGGCAGCTATGGCTACACCTTC.